Following are 10 T cell receptor beta chains from one sample sequenced in a study of blood T cell repertoires in COVID-19. The table came from immunoSEQ multiplex PCR; TCRdb's copy has only in-frame clones and leaves some out. The sample records some 150,000 clones, approximately 88% being singletons. The specimen sequenced was peripheral blood. These receptors all come from a woman between 45 and 65 years old with acute or convalescent COVID-19.

This rearrangement joins TRBV9 to TRBJ1-5, with 8 bases fitting TRBD1. V shed 3 bases and J 4 bases; nucleotides not matched to a gene: 3. Germline V lookup: CDR1 SGDLS, CDR2 YYNGEE. The CDR3 extends over 14 amino acids. The CDR3 reads CASSATGGNQPQHF. The CDR3 region has the DNA TGTGCCAGCAGCGCAACAGGGGGTAATCAGCCCCAGCATTTT.

This chain uses TRBV6-6 with TRBJ1-1; TRBD1 aligns across 7 bases. V trimming: 8 bases; J trimming: 2 bases; junction bases outside the gene matches: 5. The germline V gene encodes CDR1 MNHNY and CDR2 SVGAGI (reference sequence). The CDR3 is made up of 13 amino acids. The CDR3 spells CASSRQGNTEAFF. DNA for the CDR3: TGTGCCAGCTCAAGACAGGGAAACACTGAAGCTTTCTTT.

This chain links TRBV7-2 with TRBJ2-1, with D hard to call. The CDR3 is 13 residues long. Germline V gene data show CDR1 as SGHTA and CDR2 as FQGNSA. V was trimmed by 5 bases and J by 4 bases, leaving 9 bases between them. CDR3 residues: CASSPARYNEQFF. The CDR3 nucleotides read TGTGCCAGCAGCCCAGCTAGGTACAATGAGCAGTTCTTC.

The chain couples TRBV25-1 to TRBJ1-6, with TRBD1 matching 10 bases. There are 15 residues in the CDR3. V was pared by 5 bases and J by 9 bases, with 7 bases of the junction left unmatched. Germline CDR1 and CDR2: MGHDK and SYGVNS. The CDR3 DNA reads as TGTGCCAGCAGTCCCGGGACAGGGGACGGTTCACCCCTCCACTTT. It yields the protein CASSPGTGDGSPLHF.

The V and J genes are TRBV30 and TRBJ1-6; D possibly corresponds to TRBD1 (5 bases). V dropped 2 bases and J dropped 5 bases, with 10 bases sitting between them. From germline, CDR1 is GTSNPN and CDR2 SVGIG (reference sequence). CDR3 length: 14 residues. For the CDR3, the DNA is TGTGCCTGGAGTTTGACAGCTAATAATTCACCCCTCCACTTT. Translation gives CAWSLTANNSPLHF.

CDR3 nucleotides: TGCGCCAGCAGCCAAGATCATCGGGACAGGGGGCCGAGGGCGTATGAAGCTTTCTTT. Translation: CASSQDHRDRGPRAYEAFF. The V and J genes are TRBV4-1 and TRBJ1-1; 12 bases line up with TRBD1. The CDR3 has 19 amino acids. V lost 0 bases to trimming and J lost 7 bases; unmatched junction nucleotides: 15. CDR1 is MGHRA, CDR2 YSYEKL, per germline.

The V gene is TRBV5-1, the J gene TRBJ2-5; no clear D. This CDR3 has 12 residues. Germline V gene sequence: CDR1 SGHRS, CDR2 YFSETQ. Trimming pared 3 bases from V and 1 base from J, leaving 4 bases between. The CDR3 region has the DNA TGCGCCAGCAGCTCCCTCCAAGAGACCCAGTACTTC. Protein product: CASSSLQETQYF.

This chain's CDR3 is CATLRVGGANYEQYF. The CDR3 DNA reads as TGTGCCACCCTTCGGGTAGGGGGTGCTAACTACGAGCAGTACTTC. The chain employs TRBV2 and TRBJ2-7; tentative D call: TRBD1 (6 bases). This CDR3 has 15 amino acids. Germline assignment: CDR1 SNHLY and CDR2 FYNNEI. Deletions cut 10 bases from V and 3 bases from J, with 22 bases between.

The gene calls are TRBV7-7 and TRBJ2-3, with 7 bases identical to TRBD1. Looked up from germline, CDR1 is SSHAT and CDR2 is FNYEAQ (reference sequence). V shed 5 bases and J 5 bases; nucleotides not matched to a gene: 10. The CDR3 totals 15 residues. The CDR3 DNA sequence: TGTGCCAGCAGCCCCTACAGGGGTGGGGGAGATACGCAGTATTTT. Translated: CASSPYRGGGDTQYF.

This chain connects TRBV6-6 to TRBJ1-1, with TRBD1 identical over 8 bases. The CDR3 extends over 16 amino acids. The V segment lost 6 bases and the J segment 3 bases; nucleotides outside the gene matches: 12. Germline assignment: CDR1 MNHNY and CDR2 SVGAGI (reference sequence). CDR3 DNA sequence: TGTGCCAGCAGGACCTCAGGGGGCGGTGGGGACACTGAAGCTTTCTTT. Encoded protein: CASRTSGGGGDTEAFF.